The sequence of this T cell receptor beta chain was determined in a study of T cells in women clearing cervical HPV infection. Across the whole study: HLA type could not be excluded as a confounder. Study-wide findings and caveats: A classifier using richness and V gene abundances reached an AUC of 0.83.

The data were produced by immunoSEQ multiplex PCR, yet TCRdb's version contains in-frame clones alone and is incomplete. The repertoire table contains 25,000 to 30,000 clones. Worth noting for this clone: Its antigen is currently unknown. The missing CDR3 end, 3 residues past where the read stops, is filled in from the germline J gene.

The V gene lost 3 bases and the J gene lost 2 bases, with 8 bases spanning the gap. From germline, CDR1 is MNHNS and CDR2 SASEGT. This CDR3 has 14 residues. This TCR was sampled from a woman aged 18 to 75 with a cervical HPV16 infection that either progressed to CIN3+ or cleared (not recorded which). Input material: blood buffy coat. The chain joins TRBV6-1 to TRBJ1-5, with D maybe TRBD1 (5 bases). CDR3 DNA, as far as it was read: TGTGCCAGCAGTGATGACAGCGGCAATCAGCCC. This codes for CASSDDSGNQP. The CDR3, in full, reads CASSDDSGNQPQHF.